This TCR beta chain is drawn from a study of blood T cells in healthy people across ages. Sample-barcoded 5' priming and a J-beta primer mix drove a second PCR of 7 to 11 cycles. Using its own MiXCR run on the 5' RACE reads, TCRdb lists one record per CDR3 protein. The sample lists approximately 800,000 distinct CDR3 sequences; 20% to 30% were seen once. This clonotype was observed a handful of times. Germline V CDR1 and CDR2: MGHRA, YSYEKL. V lost 4 bases and J lost 4, with 14 bases in between. The CDR3 has 15 residues. In addition, the sample was reused for a study of T cells of mothers and their children.

The source of this sequence is a boy between 10 and 17 years old in good health. The sample was blood. The rearrangement joins TRBV4-1 to TRBJ2-1; D is unresolved. This CDR3 reads CASSLKTATYNEQFF. Here the CDR3 DNA reads TGCGCCAGCAGCCTCAAGACCGCTACTTACAATGAGCAGTTCTTC.